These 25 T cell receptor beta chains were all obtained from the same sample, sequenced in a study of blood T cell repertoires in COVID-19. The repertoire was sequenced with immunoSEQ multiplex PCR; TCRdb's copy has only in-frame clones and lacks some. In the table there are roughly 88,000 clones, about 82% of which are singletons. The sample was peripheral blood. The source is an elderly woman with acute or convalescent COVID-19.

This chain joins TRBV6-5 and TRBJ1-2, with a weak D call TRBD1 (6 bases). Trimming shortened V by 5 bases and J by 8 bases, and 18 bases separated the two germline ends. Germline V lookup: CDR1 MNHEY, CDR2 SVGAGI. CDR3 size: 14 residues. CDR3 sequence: CASSRRQALQGYTF. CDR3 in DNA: TGTGCCAGCAGTCGCCGACAGGCCCTACAAGGCTACACCTTC.

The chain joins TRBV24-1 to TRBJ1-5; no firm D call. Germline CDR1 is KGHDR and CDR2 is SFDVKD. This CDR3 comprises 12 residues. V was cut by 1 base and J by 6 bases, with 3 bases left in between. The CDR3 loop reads CATSDFGQPQHF. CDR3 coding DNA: TGTGCCACCAGTGATTTCGGTCAGCCCCAGCATTTT.

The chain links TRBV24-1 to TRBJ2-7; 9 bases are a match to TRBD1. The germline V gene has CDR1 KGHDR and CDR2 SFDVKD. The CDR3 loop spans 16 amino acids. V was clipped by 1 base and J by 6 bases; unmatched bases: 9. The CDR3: CATSDFSGTGKGEQYF. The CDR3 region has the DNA TGTGCCACCAGTGATTTCAGCGGGACAGGGAAAGGCGAGCAGTACTTC.

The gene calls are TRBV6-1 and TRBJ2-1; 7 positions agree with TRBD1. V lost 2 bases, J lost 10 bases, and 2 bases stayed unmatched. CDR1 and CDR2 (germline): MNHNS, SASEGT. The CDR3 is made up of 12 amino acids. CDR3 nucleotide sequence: TGTGCCAGCAGTGAAACAGGGGTCGAGCAGTTCTTC. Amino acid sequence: CASSETGVEQFF.

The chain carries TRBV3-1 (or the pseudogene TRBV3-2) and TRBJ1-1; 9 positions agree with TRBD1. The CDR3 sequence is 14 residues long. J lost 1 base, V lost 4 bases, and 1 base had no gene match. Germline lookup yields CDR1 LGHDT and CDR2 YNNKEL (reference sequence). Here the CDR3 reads CASSPDRGNTEAFF. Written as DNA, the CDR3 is TGTGCCAGCAGCCCGGACAGGGGGAACACTGAAGCTTTCTTT.

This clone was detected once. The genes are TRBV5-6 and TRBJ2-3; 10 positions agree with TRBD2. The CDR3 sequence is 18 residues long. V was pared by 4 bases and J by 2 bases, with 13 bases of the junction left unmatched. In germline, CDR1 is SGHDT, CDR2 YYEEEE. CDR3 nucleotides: TGTGCCAGCAGCCCGACCGGGAACCTAGCGGGGGACACAGATACGCAGTATTTT. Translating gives CASSPTGNLAGDTDTQYF. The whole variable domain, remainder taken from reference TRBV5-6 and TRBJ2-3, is DAGVTQSPTHLIKTRGQQVTLRCSPKSGHDTVSWYQQALGQGPQFIFQYYEEEERQRGNFPDRFSGHQFPNYSSELNVNALLLGDSALYLCASSPTGNLAGDTDTQYFGPGTRLTVL.

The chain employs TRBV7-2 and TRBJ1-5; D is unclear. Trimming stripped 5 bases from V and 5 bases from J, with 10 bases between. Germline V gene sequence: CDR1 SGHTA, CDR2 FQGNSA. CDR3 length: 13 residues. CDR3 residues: CASSKSLDQPQHF. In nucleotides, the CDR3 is TGTGCCAGCAGCAAGAGTTTAGATCAGCCCCAGCATTTT.

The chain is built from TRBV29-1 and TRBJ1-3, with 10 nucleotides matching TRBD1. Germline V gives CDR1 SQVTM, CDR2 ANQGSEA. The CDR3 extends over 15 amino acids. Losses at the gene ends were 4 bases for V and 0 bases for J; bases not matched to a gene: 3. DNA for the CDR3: TGCAGCGTTGGGGACAGGGGACACTCTGGAAACACCATATATTTT. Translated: CSVGDRGHSGNTIYF.

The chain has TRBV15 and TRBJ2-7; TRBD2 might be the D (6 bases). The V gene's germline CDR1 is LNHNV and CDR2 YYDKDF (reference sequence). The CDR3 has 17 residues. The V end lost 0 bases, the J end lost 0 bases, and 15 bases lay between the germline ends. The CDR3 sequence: CATSREGLTPSSYEQYF. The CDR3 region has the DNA TGTGCCACCAGCAGAGAGGGACTTACACCGTCCTCCTACGAGCAGTACTTC.

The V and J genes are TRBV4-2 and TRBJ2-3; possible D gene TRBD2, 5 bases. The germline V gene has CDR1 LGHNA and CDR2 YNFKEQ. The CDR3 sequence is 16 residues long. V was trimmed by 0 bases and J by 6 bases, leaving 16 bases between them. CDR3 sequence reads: CASSQDRTSPVDTQYF. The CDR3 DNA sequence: TGTGCCAGCAGCCAAGATCGGACTTCCCCCGTCGATACGCAGTATTTT.

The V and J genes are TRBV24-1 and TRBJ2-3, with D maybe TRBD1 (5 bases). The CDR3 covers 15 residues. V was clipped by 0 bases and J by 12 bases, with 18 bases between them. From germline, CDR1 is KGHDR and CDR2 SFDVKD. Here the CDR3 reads CATSDLGAGPDPQYF. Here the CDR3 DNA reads TGTGCCACCAGTGATTTGGGGGCCGGGCCCGATCCCCAGTATTTT.

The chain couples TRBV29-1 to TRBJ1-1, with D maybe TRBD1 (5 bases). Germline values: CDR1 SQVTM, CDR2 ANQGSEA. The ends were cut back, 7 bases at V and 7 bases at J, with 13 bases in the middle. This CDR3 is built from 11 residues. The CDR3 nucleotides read TGCAGCGCCGAAGGGGCAGGTGAAGCTTTCTTT. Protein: CSAEGAGEAFF. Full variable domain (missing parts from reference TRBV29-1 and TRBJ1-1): SAVISQKPSRDICQRGTSLTIQCQVDSQVTMMFWYRQQPGQSLTLIATANQGSEATYESGFVIDKFPISRPNLTFSTLTVSNMSPEDSSIYLCSAEGAGEAFFGQGTRLTVV.

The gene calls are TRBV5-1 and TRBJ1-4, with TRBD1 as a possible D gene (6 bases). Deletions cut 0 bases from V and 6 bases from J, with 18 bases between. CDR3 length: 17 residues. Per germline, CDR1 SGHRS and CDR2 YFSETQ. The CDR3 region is CASSLALGGGAYEKLFF. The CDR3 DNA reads TGCGCCAGCAGCTTGGCCTTAGGCGGGGGGGCTTATGAAAAACTGTTTTTT.

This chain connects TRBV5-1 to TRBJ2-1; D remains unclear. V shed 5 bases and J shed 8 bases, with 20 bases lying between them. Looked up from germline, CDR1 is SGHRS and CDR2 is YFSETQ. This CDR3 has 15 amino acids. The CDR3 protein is CASRLSTPIKHEQFF. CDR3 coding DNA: TGCGCCAGCAGACTTTCTACCCCTATTAAGCATGAGCAGTTCTTC.

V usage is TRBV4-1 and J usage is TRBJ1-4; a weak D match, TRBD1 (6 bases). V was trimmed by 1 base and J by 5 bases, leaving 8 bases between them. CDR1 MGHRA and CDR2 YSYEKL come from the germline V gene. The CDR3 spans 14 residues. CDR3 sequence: CASSQGGGNEKLFF. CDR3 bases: TGCGCCAGCAGCCAAGGAGGGGGAAATGAAAAACTGTTTTTT.

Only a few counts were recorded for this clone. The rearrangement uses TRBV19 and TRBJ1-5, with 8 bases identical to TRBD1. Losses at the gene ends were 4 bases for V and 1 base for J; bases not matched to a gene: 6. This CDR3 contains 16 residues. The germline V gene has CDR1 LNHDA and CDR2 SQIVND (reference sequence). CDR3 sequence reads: CASSKGDRWSNQPQHF. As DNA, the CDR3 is TGTGCCAGTAGTAAAGGGGACAGGTGGAGCAATCAGCCCCAGCATTTT.

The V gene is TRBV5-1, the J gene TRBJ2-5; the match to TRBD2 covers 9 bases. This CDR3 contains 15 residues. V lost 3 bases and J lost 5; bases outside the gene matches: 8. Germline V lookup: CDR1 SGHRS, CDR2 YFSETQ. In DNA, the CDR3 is TGCGCCAGCAGCTCGGCGGGGGGGCGGTCGGAGACCCAGTACTTC. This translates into CASSSAGGRSETQYF.

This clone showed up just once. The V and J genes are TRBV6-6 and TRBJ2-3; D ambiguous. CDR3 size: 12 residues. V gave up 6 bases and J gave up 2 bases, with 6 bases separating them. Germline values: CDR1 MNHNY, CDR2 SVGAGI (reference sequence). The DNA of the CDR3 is TGTGCCAGCAGCCCAAACACAGATACGCAGTATTTT. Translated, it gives CASSPNTDTQYF.

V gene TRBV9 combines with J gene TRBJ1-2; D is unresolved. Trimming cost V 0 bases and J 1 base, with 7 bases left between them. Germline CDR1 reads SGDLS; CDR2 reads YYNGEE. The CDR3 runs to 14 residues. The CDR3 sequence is CASSVEEYNYGYTF. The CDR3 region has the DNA TGTGCCAGCAGCGTAGAGGAGTATAACTATGGCTACACCTTC.

CDR3 protein: CSVVRERGDTQYF. For the CDR3, the DNA is TGCAGCGTTGTCCGAGAGCGCGGAGATACGCAGTATTTT. V is TRBV29-1 and J is TRBJ2-3; D is undetermined. Germline V lookup: CDR1 SQVTM, CDR2 ANQGSEA. This CDR3 is built from 13 residues. Trimming removed 4 bases at V and 5 bases at J, with 13 bases between.

The CDR3 protein is CASSNVQGYSNQPQHF. The CDR3, as DNA: TGTGCCAGCAGCAATGTGCAGGGTTATAGCAATCAGCCCCAGCATTTT. This chain uses TRBV21-1 with TRBJ1-5; the table's D call, TRBD1, was not checked against the DNA. TRBV21-1 is described as a pseudogene. The CDR3 extends over 16 amino acids.

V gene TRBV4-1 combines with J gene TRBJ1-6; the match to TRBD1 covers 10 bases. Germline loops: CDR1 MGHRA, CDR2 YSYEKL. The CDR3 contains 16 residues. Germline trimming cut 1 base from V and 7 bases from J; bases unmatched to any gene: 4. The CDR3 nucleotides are TGCGCCAGCAGCCAAGTAGGACAGGGGGAAAATTCACCCCTCCACTTT. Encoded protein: CASSQVGQGENSPLHF.

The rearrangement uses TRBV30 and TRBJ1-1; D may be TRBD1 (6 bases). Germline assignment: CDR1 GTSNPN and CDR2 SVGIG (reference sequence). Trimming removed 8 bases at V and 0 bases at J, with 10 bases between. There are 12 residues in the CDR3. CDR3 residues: CAHGTMNTEAFF. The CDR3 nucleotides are TGTGCCCACGGGACAATGAACACTGAAGCTTTCTTT.

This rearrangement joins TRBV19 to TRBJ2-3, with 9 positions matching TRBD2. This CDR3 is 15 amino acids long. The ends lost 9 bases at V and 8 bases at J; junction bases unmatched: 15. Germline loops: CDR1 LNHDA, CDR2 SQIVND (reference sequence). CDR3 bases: TGTGCCAGCCAGAGCGCCGGGACTAGCTCGGGTACGCAGTATTTT. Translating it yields CASQSAGTSSGTQYF.

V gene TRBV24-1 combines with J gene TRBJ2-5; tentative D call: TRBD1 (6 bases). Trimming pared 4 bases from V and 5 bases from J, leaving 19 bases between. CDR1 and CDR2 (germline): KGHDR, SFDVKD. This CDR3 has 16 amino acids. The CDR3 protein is CATSDPQQGTSETQYF. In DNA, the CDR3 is TGTGCCACCAGTGACCCGCAACAGGGTACCAGCGAGACCCAGTACTTC.